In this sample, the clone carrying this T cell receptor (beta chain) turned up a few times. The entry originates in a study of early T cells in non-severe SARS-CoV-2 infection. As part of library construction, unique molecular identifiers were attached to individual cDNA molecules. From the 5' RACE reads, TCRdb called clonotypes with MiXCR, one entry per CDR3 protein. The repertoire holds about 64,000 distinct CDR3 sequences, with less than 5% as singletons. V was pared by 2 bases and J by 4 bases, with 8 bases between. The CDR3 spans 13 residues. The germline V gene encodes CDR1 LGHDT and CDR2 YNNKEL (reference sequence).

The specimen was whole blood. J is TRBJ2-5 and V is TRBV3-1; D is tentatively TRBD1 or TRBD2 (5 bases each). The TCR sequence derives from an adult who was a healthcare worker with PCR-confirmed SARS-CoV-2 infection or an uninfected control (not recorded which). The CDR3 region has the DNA TGTGCCAGCAGCCAATCTGGGGGAGAGACCCAGTACTTC. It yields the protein CASSQSGGETQYF.